The subject of this entry is one T cell receptor beta chain. As yet, its antigen is unknown. 60 Vbeta and 13 Jbeta primers were used in PCR. Produced via immunoSEQ multiplex PCR; TCRdb's table is partial and in-frame only. The profile shows approximately 190,000 clones, 55% to 75% of them singletons. This specimen belongs to a study of cytomegalovirus exposure and HLA in healthy donors. The study, taken as a whole, reports: As confirmed in vitro, a few CMV-associated chains were specific for CMV antigens. The likely explanation for a cluster of highly shared sequence variants was sequencing artifact.

This receptor was obtained from a middle-aged man in good health and CMV-seropositive. Sequencing used PBMCs.

The CDR3 protein is CASSLGGPGTDTQYF. For the CDR3, the DNA is TGTGCCAGCAGCTTGGGGGGGCCAGGGACAGATACGCAGTATTTT. The V and J genes are TRBV7-3 and TRBJ2-3; possibly TRBD2 for D (7 bases). CDR1 and CDR2 (germline): SGHTA, FQGTGA. V was shortened by 3 bases and J by 3 bases, with 13 bases between the two germline ends. This CDR3 spans 15 amino acids.